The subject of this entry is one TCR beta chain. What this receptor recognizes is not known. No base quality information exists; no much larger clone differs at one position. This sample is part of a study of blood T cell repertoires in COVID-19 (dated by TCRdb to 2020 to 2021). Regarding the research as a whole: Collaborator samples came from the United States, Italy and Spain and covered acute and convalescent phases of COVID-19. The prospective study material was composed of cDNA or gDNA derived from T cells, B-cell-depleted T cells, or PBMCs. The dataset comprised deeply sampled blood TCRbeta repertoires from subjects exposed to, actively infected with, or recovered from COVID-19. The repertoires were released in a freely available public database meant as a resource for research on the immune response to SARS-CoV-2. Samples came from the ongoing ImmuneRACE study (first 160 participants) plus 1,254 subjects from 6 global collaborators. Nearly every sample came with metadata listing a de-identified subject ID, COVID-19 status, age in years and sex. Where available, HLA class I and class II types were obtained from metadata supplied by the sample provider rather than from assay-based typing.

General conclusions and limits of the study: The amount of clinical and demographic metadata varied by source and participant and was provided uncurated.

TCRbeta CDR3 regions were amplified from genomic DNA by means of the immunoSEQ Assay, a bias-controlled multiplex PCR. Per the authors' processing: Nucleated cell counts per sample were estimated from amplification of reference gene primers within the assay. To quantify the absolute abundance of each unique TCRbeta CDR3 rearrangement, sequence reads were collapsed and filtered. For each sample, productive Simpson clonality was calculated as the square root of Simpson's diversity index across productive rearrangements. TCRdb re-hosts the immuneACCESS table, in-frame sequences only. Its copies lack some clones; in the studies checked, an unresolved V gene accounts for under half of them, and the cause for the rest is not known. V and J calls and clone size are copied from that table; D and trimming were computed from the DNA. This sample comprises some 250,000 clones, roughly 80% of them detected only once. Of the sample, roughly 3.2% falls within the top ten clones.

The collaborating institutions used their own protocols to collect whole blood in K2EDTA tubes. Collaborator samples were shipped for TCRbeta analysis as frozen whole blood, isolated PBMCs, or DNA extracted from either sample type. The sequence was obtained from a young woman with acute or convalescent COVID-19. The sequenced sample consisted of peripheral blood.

The base sequence is TGTGCCAGCAGCCCAGAGGACAGGGGCAACTATGGCTACACCTTC. This codes for CASSPEDRGNYGYTF. The chain joins TRBV28 to TRBJ1-2; TRBD1 agrees with 9 junctional bases. Trimming leaves V shorter by 6 bases and J shorter by 2 bases, with the junction holding 7 bases beyond the gene matches. As encoded in the germline V gene, CDR1 is MDHEN while CDR2 is SYDVKM. From cysteine to phenylalanine, the CDR3 is 15 amino acids long. Solely the CDR3 DNA is kept, with 45 bases framed from the first base.